A single sample is the source of the 21 T cell receptor beta chains below, sequenced in a study of blood T cell repertoires in COVID-19. Sequencing used immunoSEQ multiplex PCR; TCRdb keeps in-frame clones, though not all of them. The table has hundreds of thousands of clones, around 85% seen once. Sequencing input: peripheral blood. The origin of the receptors is a woman aged 45-65 years with acute or convalescent COVID-19.

CDR3 nucleotide sequence: TGTGCCAGTAGTACCCGTCCCGGGACTAGCGGGAGCTCCTACAATGAGCAGTTCTTC. This translates into CASSTRPGTSGSSYNEQFF. The chain recombines TRBV19 with TRBJ2-1; TRBD2 matches 14 bases. The germline V gene has CDR1 LNHDA and CDR2 SQIVND (reference sequence). Losses at the gene ends were 4 bases for V and 0 bases for J; bases not matched to a gene: 8. There are 19 residues in the CDR3.

The chain is built from TRBV18 and TRBJ2-1; 13 nucleotides align to TRBD2. CDR1 is KGHSH and CDR2 is LQKENI in the germline V gene. The ends lost 4 bases at V and 7 bases at J; junction bases unmatched: 4. This CDR3 spans 15 amino acids. CDR3 coding DNA: TGTGCCAGCTCACAGGGACTAGCGGGAACGAATGAGCAGTTCTTC. This sequence encodes CASSQGLAGTNEQFF.

V gene TRBV5-1 combines with J gene TRBJ2-7; 12 bases fit TRBD1. Unmatched junction bases numbered 4, after V lost 4 bases and J lost 2 bases. The germline CDR1 and CDR2 sequences are SGHRS and YFSETQ. The CDR3 covers 15 residues. In nucleotides, the CDR3 is TGCGCCAGCAGCCCGGGACAGGGGGCGACCTACGAGCAGTACTTC. Translated, it gives CASSPGQGATYEQYF.

The chain uses TRBV5-1 and TRBJ1-2; D is undetermined. The V end lost 0 bases, the J end lost 3 bases, and 6 bases lay between the germline ends. The V gene's germline CDR1 is SGHRS and CDR2 YFSETQ. The length of the CDR3 is 13 residues. CDR3 residues: CASSLAYDYGYTF. The CDR3 DNA sequence: TGCGCCAGCAGCTTGGCGTATGACTATGGCTACACCTTC.

This rearrangement joins TRBV6-5 to TRBJ2-3; TRBD2 is a possible D gene (7 bases). Germline assignment: CDR1 MNHEY and CDR2 SVGAGI. This CDR3 is built from 16 residues. V lost 3 bases, J lost 2 bases, and 15 bases lay in between. The CDR3 bases are TGTGCCAGCAGTTATGCGGGGGCAGTTACCACAGATACGCAGTATTTT. The encoded protein is CASSYAGAVTTDTQYF.

The CDR3 DNA reads TGCGCCAGCACAGTTAGCGCCACCTACAATGAGCAGTTCTTC. Translated: CASTVSATYNEQFF. V gene TRBV10-2 combines with J gene TRBJ2-1; weak D call: TRBD2 (5 bases). Germline lookup yields CDR1 WSHSY and CDR2 SAAADI. The CDR3 covers 14 residues. V was cut by 7 bases and J by 2 bases, with 12 bases left in between.

This clone has a single count. The V gene is TRBV4-1, the J gene TRBJ2-3; D is undetermined. The CDR3 covers 18 residues. The germline V and J ends were trimmed by 0 bases and 4 bases, with 20 bases remaining between them. CDR1 MGHRA and CDR2 YSYEKL come from the germline V gene. The CDR3 DNA sequence: TGCGCCAGCAGCCAAGATGCCCTGACAAGCTCTCGGCCAGATACGCAGTATTTT. Its translation is CASSQDALTSSRPDTQYF.

This clone appeared once. This rearrangement joins TRBV7-9 to TRBJ2-1, with 10 positions matching TRBD2. CDR1 is SEHNR, CDR2 FQNEAQ, per germline (reference sequence). The junction had 7 bases not matched to a gene; V was cut back by 2 bases and J by 6 bases. CDR3 length: 16 amino acids. CDR3 DNA: TGTGCCAGCAGCTTACCCTCAGCGGGAGGGACCAATGAGCAGTTCTTC. It translates to CASSLPSAGGTNEQFF.

The chain links TRBV4-3 to TRBJ2-5, with 7 bases fitting TRBD1. Germline CDR1 reads LGHNA; CDR2 reads YSLEER. The V and J ends lost 6 bases and 2 bases, in that order; junction bases with no gene match: 9. The CDR3 covers 15 residues. The DNA for the CDR3 is TGCGCCAGCAGAGCGTCGGGACAGCCTCAAGAGACCCAGTACTTC. Translation: CASRASGQPQETQYF.

CDR3 residues: CASSPSGSGDNEQFF. CDR3 nucleotides: TGTGCCAGCTCCCCTAGCGGGAGCGGGGACAATGAGCAGTTCTTC. This chain joins TRBV18 and TRBJ2-1; TRBD2 matches 10 bases. Per the germline V gene, CDR1 is KGHSH and CDR2 is LQKENI. V was clipped by 6 bases and J by 5 bases; unmatched bases: 7. The CDR3 has 15 amino acids.

V gene TRBV30 combines with J gene TRBJ1-4, with unresolved D. The CDR3 runs to 11 residues. Between the trimmed V and J ends, which lost 0 bases and 8 bases, there was a span of 4 bases. Germline assignment: CDR1 GTSNPN and CDR2 SVGIG (reference sequence). DNA for the CDR3: TGTGCCTGGAGTGTTCAGGAAAAACTGTTTTTT. Translating it yields CAWSVQEKLFF.

The genes are TRBV7-2 and TRBJ2-3; 8 bases are a match to TRBD2. The germline V gene encodes CDR1 SGHTA and CDR2 FQGNSA. The CDR3 consists of 15 residues. Trimming removed 3 bases from V and 1 base from J; junction bases left unmatched: 3. Here the CDR3 DNA reads TGTGCCAGCAGCTTTAGCGGGGTCGGCACAGATACGCAGTATTTT. Protein sequence: CASSFSGVGTDTQYF. Full variable domain (outside the CDR3, taken from reference TRBV7-2 and TRBJ2-3): GAGVSQSPSNKVTEKGKDVELRCDPISGHTALYWYRQSLGQGLEFLIYFQGNSAPDKSGLPSDRFSAERTGGSVSTLTIQRTQQEDSAVYLCASSFSGVGTDTQYFGPGTRLTVL.

The chain has TRBV29-1 and TRBJ2-1, with TRBD2 matching over 7 bases. This CDR3 region has 12 residues. After removal of 7 bases from V and 7 bases from J, the junction contained 7 bases not matched to a gene. Looked up from germline, CDR1 is SQVTM and CDR2 is ANQGSEA. CDR3 protein: CSGWRGLNEQFF. The CDR3 DNA sequence: TGCAGCGGGTGGCGGGGGTTGAATGAGCAGTTCTTC.

J is TRBJ2-1 and V is TRBV25-1; D may be TRBD1 (5 bases). The CDR3 totals 12 residues. With 6 bases removed from V and 9 bases from J, the gap between germline ends came to 12 bases. The V gene's germline CDR1 is MGHDK and CDR2 SYGVNS. DNA for the CDR3: TGTGCCAGCAGAGCAGGGTGGCGTGAGCAGTTCTTC. Encoded protein: CASRAGWREQFF.

The chain carries TRBV10-3 and TRBJ2-1; D may be TRBD2 (6 bases). Germline V CDR1 and CDR2: ENHRY, SYGVKD. The CDR3 runs to 15 residues. Between the trimmed V and J ends, which lost 4 bases and 4 bases, there was a span of 14 bases. The CDR3 DNA follows: TGTGCCATCAGTGGGCGGCAGGGACTTTACAATGAGCAGTTCTTC. It yields the protein CAISGRQGLYNEQFF.

The chain employs TRBV7-9 and TRBJ2-1; D is ambiguous. The ends were cut back, 2 bases at V and 4 bases at J, with 9 bases in the middle. Looked up from germline, CDR1 is SEHNR and CDR2 is FQNEAQ (reference sequence). The CDR3 contains 14 residues. This chain's CDR3 is CASSLLADYNEQFF. In DNA, the CDR3 is TGTGCCAGCAGCTTACTGGCAGATTACAATGAGCAGTTCTTC.

The CDR3 sequence: CASSAREGSGGTYEQYF. CDR3 sequence (DNA): TGTGCCAGCAGCGCGAGGGAAGGTAGCGGGGGGACCTACGAGCAGTACTTC. The chain carries TRBV9 and TRBJ2-7; 10 bases fit TRBD2. With 3 bases clipped from V and 2 bases from J, the junction kept 11 bases outside the gene matches. The CDR3 consists of 17 residues. Germline V lookup: CDR1 SGDLS, CDR2 YYNGEE. Complete variable domain (other parts from reference TRBV9 and TRBJ2-7): DSGVTQTPKHLITATGQRVTLRCSPRSGDLSVYWYQQSLDQGLQFLIQYYNGEERAKGNILERFSAQQFPDLHSELNLSSLELGDSALYFCASSAREGSGGTYEQYFGPGTRLTVT.

With respect to this clone: Other DNA sequences in the sample encode the same CDR3. The chain joins TRBV5-1 to TRBJ1-5, with TRBD1 matching 9 bases. In germline, CDR1 is SGHRS, CDR2 YFSETQ. CDR3 length equals 14 residues. Trimming took 5 bases from V and 4 from J; bases not matched to a gene: 4. Here the CDR3 DNA reads TGCGCCAGCAGTCCCGGGACAGGGAATCAGCCCCAGCATTTT. It encodes CASSPGTGNQPQHF. The complete variable domain, with remaining parts taken from reference TRBV5-1 and TRBJ1-5, reads KAGVTQTPRYLIKTRGQQVTLSCSPISGHRSVSWYQQTPGQGLQFLFEYFSETQRNKGNFPGRFSGRQFSNSRSEMNVSTLELGDSALYLCASSPGTGNQPQHFGDGTRLSIL.

V gene TRBV7-2 combines with J gene TRBJ2-5; 7 bases are shared with TRBD1. V dropped 5 bases and J dropped 5; count of bases not matched to a gene: 11. Germline lookup yields CDR1 SGHTA and CDR2 FQGNSA. The CDR3 has 15 amino acids. In DNA form, the CDR3 reads TGTGCCAGCAGCCCATGGGACAGAGCAAGCGAGACCCAGTACTTC. It encodes CASSPWDRASETQYF. The full variable domain, its missing parts supplied by reference TRBV7-2 and TRBJ2-5, is GAGVSQSPSNKVTEKGKDVELRCDPISGHTALYWYRQSLGQGLEFLIYFQGNSAPDKSGLPSDRFSAERTGGSVSTLTIQRTQQEDSAVYLCASSPWDRASETQYFGPGTRLLVL.

The rearrangement links TRBV4-3 to TRBJ2-5; D is uncertain. The CDR3 is 13 residues long. Germline V CDR1 and CDR2: LGHNA, YSLEER. V was pared by 2 bases and J by 1 base, with 5 bases between. CDR3 coding DNA: TGCGCCAGCAGCCAATATTTCCAAGAGACCCAGTACTTC. Protein: CASSQYFQETQYF.

CDR3 protein: CASSVQGTYGYTF. Here the CDR3 DNA reads TGTGCCAGCAGTGTCCAGGGGACATATGGCTACACCTTC. The chain employs TRBV28 and TRBJ1-2, with D possibly being TRBD1 (6 bases). In germline, CDR1 is MDHEN, CDR2 SYDVKM. Trimming shortened V by 5 bases and J by 5 bases, and 12 bases separated the two germline ends. The CDR3 has 13 residues.